This T cell receptor beta chain was observed in a study of human T cells and chemical hapten exposure. The starting material, unfractionated whole blood, was used for total RNA extraction. What the library attached to individual cDNA molecules were unique molecular identifiers. MiXCR, run by TCRdb on the 5' RACE reads, gives a single entry per CDR3 protein. The sample lists 81,000 or so distinct CDR3 sequences; more than 7.5% were seen once. In this sample, this clonotype turned up a few times. Its target is unknown. Germline CDR1 reads SGHAT; CDR2 reads FQNNGV. The V segment lost 5 bases and the J segment 3 bases; nucleotides outside the gene matches: 5. CDR3 length: 14 amino acids. Findings and caveats of the study: Those TCRs sitting above 1 in 1000 frequency stayed the same with DPC sensitization.

The rearrangement links TRBV11-2 to TRBJ2-7, with 9 bases matching TRBD1. The receptor was derived from a male donor in good health. Here the CDR3 reads CASSPDRGYYEQYF. For the CDR3, the DNA is TGTGCCAGCAGCCCGGACAGGGGTTACTACGAGCAGTACTTC.